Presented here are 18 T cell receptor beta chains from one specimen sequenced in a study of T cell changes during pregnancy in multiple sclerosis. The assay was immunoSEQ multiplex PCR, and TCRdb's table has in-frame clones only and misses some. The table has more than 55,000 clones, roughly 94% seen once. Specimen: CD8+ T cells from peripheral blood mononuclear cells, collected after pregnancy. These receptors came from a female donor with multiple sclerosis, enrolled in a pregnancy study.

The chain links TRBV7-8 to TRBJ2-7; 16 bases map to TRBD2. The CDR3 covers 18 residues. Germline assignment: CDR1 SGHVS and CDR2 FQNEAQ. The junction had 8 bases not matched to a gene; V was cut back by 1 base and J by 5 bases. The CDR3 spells CASSLVGTSGRAVDEQYF. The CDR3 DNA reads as TGTGCCAGCAGCTTAGTAGGGACTAGCGGGAGGGCCGTAGACGAGCAGTACTTC.

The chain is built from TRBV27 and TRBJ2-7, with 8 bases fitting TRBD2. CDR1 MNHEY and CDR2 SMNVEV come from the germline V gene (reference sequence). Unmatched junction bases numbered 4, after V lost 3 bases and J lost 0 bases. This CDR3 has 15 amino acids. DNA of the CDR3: TGTGCCAGCAGTTTTCGCGGGGGGAGCTCCTACGAGCAGTACTTC. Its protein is CASSFRGGSSYEQYF.

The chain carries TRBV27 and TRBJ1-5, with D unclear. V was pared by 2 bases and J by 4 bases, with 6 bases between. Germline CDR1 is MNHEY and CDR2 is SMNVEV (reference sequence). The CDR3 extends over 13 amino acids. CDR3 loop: CASSLVGNQPQHF. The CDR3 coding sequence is TGTGCCAGCAGTTTAGTCGGTAATCAGCCCCAGCATTTT.

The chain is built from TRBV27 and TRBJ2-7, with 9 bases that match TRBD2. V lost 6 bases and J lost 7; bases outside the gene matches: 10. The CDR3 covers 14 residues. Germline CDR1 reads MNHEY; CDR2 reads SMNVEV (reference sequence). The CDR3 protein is CASRWDSGSFEQYF. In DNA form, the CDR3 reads TGTGCCAGCAGGTGGGATAGCGGGAGTTTTGAGCAGTACTTC.

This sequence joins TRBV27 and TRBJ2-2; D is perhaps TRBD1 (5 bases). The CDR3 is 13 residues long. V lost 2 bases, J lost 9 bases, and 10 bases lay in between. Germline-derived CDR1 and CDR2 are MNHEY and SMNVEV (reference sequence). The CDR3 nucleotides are TGTGCCAGCAGTTTAATGGGGCCTCGGGAGCTGTTTTTT. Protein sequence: CASSLMGPRELFF.

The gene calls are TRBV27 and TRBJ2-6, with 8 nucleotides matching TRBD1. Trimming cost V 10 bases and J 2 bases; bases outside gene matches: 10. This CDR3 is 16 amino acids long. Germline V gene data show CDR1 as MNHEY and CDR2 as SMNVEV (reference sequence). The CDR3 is CATRGRKGTGANVLTF. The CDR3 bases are TGTGCCACCAGGGGGCGAAAGGGAACTGGGGCCAACGTCCTGACTTTC.

CDR3 protein: CASSLVLQETQYF. The DNA of the CDR3 is TGTGCCAGCAGCTTAGTTCTCCAAGAGACCCAGTACTTC. The rearrangement uses TRBV7-9 and TRBJ2-5, with unresolved D. The CDR3 extends over 13 amino acids. The germline gives CDR1 SEHNR, CDR2 FQNEAQ (reference sequence). The V end was cut by 1 base, the J end by 1 base, with 4 bases between.

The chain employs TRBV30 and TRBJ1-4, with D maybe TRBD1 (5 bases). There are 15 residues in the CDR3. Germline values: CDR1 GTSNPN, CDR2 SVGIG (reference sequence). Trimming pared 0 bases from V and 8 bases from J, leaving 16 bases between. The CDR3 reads CAWSVDGQVWEKLFF. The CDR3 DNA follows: TGTGCCTGGAGTGTAGATGGACAAGTGTGGGAAAAACTGTTTTTT.

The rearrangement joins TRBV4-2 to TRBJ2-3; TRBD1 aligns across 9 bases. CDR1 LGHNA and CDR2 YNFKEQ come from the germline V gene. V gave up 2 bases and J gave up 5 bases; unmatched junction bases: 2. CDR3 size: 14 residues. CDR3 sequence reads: CASSQPTGGDTQYF. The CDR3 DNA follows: TGTGCCAGCAGCCAACCGACAGGGGGAGATACGCAGTATTTT.

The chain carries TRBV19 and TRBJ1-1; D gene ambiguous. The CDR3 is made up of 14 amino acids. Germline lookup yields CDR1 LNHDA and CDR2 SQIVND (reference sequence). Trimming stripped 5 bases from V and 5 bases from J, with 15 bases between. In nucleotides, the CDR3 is TGTGCCAGTAGTTCCGGGTCCCTAACAACTGAAGCTTTCTTT. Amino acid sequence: CASSSGSLTTEAFF.

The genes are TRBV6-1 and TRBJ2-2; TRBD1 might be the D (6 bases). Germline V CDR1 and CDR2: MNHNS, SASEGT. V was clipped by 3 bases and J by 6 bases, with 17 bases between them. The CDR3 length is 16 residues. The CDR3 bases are TGTGCCAGCAGTGACATCGGGACATTTAAAGCCGGGGAGCTGTTTTTT. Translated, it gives CASSDIGTFKAGELFF.

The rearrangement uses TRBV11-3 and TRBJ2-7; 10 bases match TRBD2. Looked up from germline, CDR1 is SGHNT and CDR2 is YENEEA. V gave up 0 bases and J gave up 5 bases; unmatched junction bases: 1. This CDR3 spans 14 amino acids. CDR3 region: CASSLDGTSDEQYF. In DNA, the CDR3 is TGTGCCAGCAGCTTAGATGGGACTAGCGACGAGCAGTACTTC.

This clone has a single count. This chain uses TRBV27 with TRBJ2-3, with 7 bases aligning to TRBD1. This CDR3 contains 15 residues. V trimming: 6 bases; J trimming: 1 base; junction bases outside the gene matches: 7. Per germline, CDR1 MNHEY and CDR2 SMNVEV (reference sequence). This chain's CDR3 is CASRMRDRGTDTQYF. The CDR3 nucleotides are TGTGCCAGCAGGATGAGAGACAGGGGCACAGATACGCAGTATTTT.

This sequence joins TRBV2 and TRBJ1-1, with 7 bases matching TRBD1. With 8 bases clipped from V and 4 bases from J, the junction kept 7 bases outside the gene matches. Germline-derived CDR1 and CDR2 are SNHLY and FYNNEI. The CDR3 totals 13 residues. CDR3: CASQQGWLTEAFF. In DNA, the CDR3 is TGTGCCAGCCAACAGGGGTGGCTCACTGAAGCTTTCTTT.

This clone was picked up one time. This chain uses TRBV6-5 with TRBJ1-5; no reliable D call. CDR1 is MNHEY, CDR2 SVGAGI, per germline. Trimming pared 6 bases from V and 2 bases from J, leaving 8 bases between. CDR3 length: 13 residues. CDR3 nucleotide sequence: TGTGCCAGCAGCTTAAATGGCAATCAGCCCCAGCATTTT. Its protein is CASSLNGNQPQHF.

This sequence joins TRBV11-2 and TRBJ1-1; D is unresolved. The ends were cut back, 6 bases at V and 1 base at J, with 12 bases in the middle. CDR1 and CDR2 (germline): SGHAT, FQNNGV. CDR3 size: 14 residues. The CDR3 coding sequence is TGTGCCAGCAGTCCTCTTCTCTGGAACACTGAAGCTTTCTTT. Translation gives CASSPLLWNTEAFF.

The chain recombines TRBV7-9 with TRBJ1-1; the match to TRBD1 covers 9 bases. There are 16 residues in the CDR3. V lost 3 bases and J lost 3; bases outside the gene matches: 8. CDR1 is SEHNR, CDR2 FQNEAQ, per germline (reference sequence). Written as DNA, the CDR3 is TGTGCCAGCAGCTTCGCACCGGGACAGGGAGACACTGAAGCTTTCTTT. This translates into CASSFAPGQGDTEAFF.

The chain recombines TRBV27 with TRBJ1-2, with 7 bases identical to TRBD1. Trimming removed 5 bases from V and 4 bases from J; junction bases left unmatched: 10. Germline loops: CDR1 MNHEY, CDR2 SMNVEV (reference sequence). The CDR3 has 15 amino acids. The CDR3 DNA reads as TGTGCCAGCAGTCCTACCGGGGGACAGTTCTATGGCTACACCTTC. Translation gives CASSPTGGQFYGYTF.